This T cell receptor (beta chain) comes out of a study of blood T cell repertoires in COVID-19 (TCRdb year 2020). A note on the overall study: Collaborator samples came from the United States, Italy and Spain and covered acute and convalescent phases of COVID-19. The samples were drawn from the first 160 participants of the ongoing ImmuneRACE study and from about 1,200 subjects provided by 6 global collaborators. The material from the prospective study consisted of cDNA or gDNA derived from T cells, B-cell-depleted T cells, or PBMCs. The dataset comprised deeply sampled blood TCRbeta repertoires from subjects exposed to, actively infected with, or recovered from COVID-19. Nearly every sample came with metadata listing a de-identified subject ID, COVID-19 status, age in years and sex. Where HLA class I and class II types were available, the types were taken from metadata supplied by the sample provider, not from assay-based typing. The repertoires were released in a freely available public database intended as a resource for research on the immune response to SARS-CoV-2. What the study reported, not specific to this receptor: The quantity of clinical and demographic metadata differed by source and by participant and was supplied without curation.

Comment on this clone: What antigen it recognizes has not been identified. Per-base quality was not reported, and no clone a single base away is much larger than it.

The germline V gene sets CDR1 to MNHNS and CDR2 to SASEGT. Trimming takes 3 bases off V and 2 bases off J; junction bases not matched to a gene: 12. From the cysteine up to the phenylalanine, the CDR3 has a length of 17 residues. The read is trimmed to its CDR3 DNA, 51 bases read in frame from base 1. The collaborating institutions used their own protocols to collect whole blood in K2EDTA tubes. For TCRbeta analysis, collaborators shipped samples in one of three forms: frozen whole blood, isolated PBMCs, or DNA extracted from either of those sample types. The immunoSEQ Assay, a bias-controlled multiplex PCR, was used to amplify TCRbeta CDR3 regions from genomic DNA. The paper's processing steps were these. Nucleated cell counts per sample were estimated from amplification of reference gene primers within the assay. To quantify the absolute abundance of each unique TCRbeta CDR3 rearrangement, sequence reads were collapsed and filtered. Productive Simpson clonality was computed per sample as the square root of Simpson's diversity index over productive rearrangements. This is the immuneACCESS table as TCRdb keeps it, with only in-frame sequences that have V and J called. A part of the clones is gone; compared with another copy, unresolved V genes explain less than half, and the rest is unexplained. V, J and clone size are taken as reported in that table, and D and trimming were inferred from the DNA itself. The sample records roughly 180,000 clones, roughly 76% of which are singletons. Just over 8.5% of the sample lies in the top ten.

This receptor was obtained from a woman aged 50 to 65 with active or convalescent COVID-19. The chain joins TRBV6-1 to TRBJ2-5, with 7 middle bases fitting TRBD2. The sequenced sample consisted of peripheral blood. The CDR3 in this case is CASSDYYSGQLQETQYF. Here is the DNA: TGTGCCAGCAGTGACTATTATAGCGGGCAATTACAAGAGACCCAGTACTTC.